The rows below give T cell receptor beta chains drawn from one sample of a study of blood T cell repertoires in COVID-19. Only in-frame clones appear in the TCRdb table, and some are missing; sequencing was by immunoSEQ multiplex PCR. The sample lists about 39,000 clones; roughly 84% were seen once. Input material: peripheral blood. These receptors were obtained from a human donor in a cohort sampled during active COVID-19. The CDR3 runs from the conserved cysteine through the conserved F or W. A D gene is named only where the DNA matches it firmly. The size field is filled for only some rows; it gives once, few, many or a size class.

V gene: TRBV5-1; clone size: NA; CDR3 length: 13; J gene: TRBJ1-5; D gene: NA; CDR3 DNA: TGCGCCAGCAGCTTGAACGGGAATCAGCCCCAGCATTTT; CDR3 protein: CASSLNGNQPQHF
V gene: TRBV5-4; clone size: NA; CDR3 length: 13; J gene: TRBJ1-1; D gene: NA; CDR3 DNA: TGTGCCAGCAGCAAGGACTGGAACACTGAAGCTTTCTTT; CDR3 protein: CASSKDWNTEAFF
V gene: TRBV7-9; clone size: few; CDR3 length: 17; J gene: TRBJ1-3; D gene: TRBD1; CDR3 DNA: TGTGCCAGCAGCCGATATGGACAGGCCGCCTCTGGAAACACCATATATTTT; CDR3 protein: CASSRYGQAASGNTIYF
V gene: TRBV27; clone size: NA; CDR3 length: 16; J gene: TRBJ2-7; D gene: TRBD2; CDR3 DNA: TGTGCCAGCAGTTTAAACGGACTAGCGGGGTCCTACGAGCAGTACTTC; CDR3 protein: CASSLNGLAGSYEQYF
V gene: TRBV5-6; clone size: once; CDR3 length: 12; J gene: TRBJ1-1; D gene: NA; CDR3 DNA: TGTGCCAGCAGCATTTTAGGGGGTGAAGCTTTCTTT; CDR3 protein: CASSILGGEAFF
V gene: TRBV7-8; clone size: NA; CDR3 length: 17; J gene: TRBJ2-5; D gene: NA; CDR3 DNA: TGTGCCAGCAGCTTAGCGGTATACAGCTTGTACCAAGAGACCCAGTACTTC; CDR3 protein: CASSLAVYSLYQETQYF
V gene: TRBV30; clone size: NA; CDR3 length: 14; J gene: TRBJ1-5; D gene: TRBD1; CDR3 DNA: TGTGCCTGGAGTAGCGGGACAGGGAGCCAGCCCCAGCATTTT; CDR3 protein: CAWSSGTGSQPQHF
V gene: TRBV4-1; clone size: NA; CDR3 length: 14; J gene: TRBJ2-7; D gene: NA; CDR3 DNA: TGCGCCAGCAGCCAAGATAGGTCAACAGGCTTCTCGTACTTC; CDR3 protein: CASSQDRSTGFSYF
V gene: TRBV5-1; clone size: NA; CDR3 length: 16; J gene: TRBJ1-2; D gene: NA; CDR3 DNA: TGCGCCAGCAGCTTGCAAAGACCGGGACTCCCCTGGGGCTACACCTTC; CDR3 protein: CASSLQRPGLPWGYTF
V gene: TRBV3-1/TRBV3-2; clone size: NA; CDR3 length: 13; J gene: TRBJ2-5; D gene: NA; CDR3 DNA: TGTGCCAGCAGGCGGACTCCAAAGGGGACCCAGTACTTC; CDR3 protein: CASRRTPKGTQYF
V gene: TRBV5-1; clone size: NA; CDR3 length: 16; J gene: TRBJ2-5; D gene: TRBD1; CDR3 DNA: TGCGCCAGCAGCCCAGCCGGGACAGGGGATGGAGAGACCCAGTACTTC; CDR3 protein: CASSPAGTGDGETQYF
V gene: TRBV18; clone size: NA; CDR3 length: 11; J gene: TRBJ1-2; D gene: NA; CDR3 DNA: TGTGCCAGCTCATCGAGTACCGCCTACACCTTC; CDR3 protein: CASSSSTAYTF
V gene: TRBV18; clone size: NA; CDR3 length: 14; J gene: TRBJ1-1; D gene: NA; CDR3 DNA: TGTGCCAGCTCACTAAATGGACGGGAGGCTGAAGCTTTCTTT; CDR3 protein: CASSLNGREAEAFF
V gene: TRBV5-1; clone size: NA; CDR3 length: 16; J gene: TRBJ2-2; D gene: TRBD1; CDR3 DNA: TGCGCCAGCAGCACCCGGACAGGGGTTTTATCCGGGGAGCTGTTTTTT; CDR3 protein: CASSTRTGVLSGELFF
V gene: TRBV6-5; clone size: NA; CDR3 length: 15; J gene: TRBJ1-3; D gene: TRBD1; CDR3 DNA: TGTGCCAGCAGCATTGGGGACAGGACGGGAAACACCATATATTTT; CDR3 protein: CASSIGDRTGNTIYF
V gene: TRBV2; clone size: once; CDR3 length: 11; J gene: TRBJ2-7; D gene: NA; CDR3 DNA: TGTGCCAGCAGTGAAGCCATGAGGTTGGACTTC; CDR3 protein: CASSEAMRLDF
V gene: TRBV27; clone size: NA; CDR3 length: 16; J gene: TRBJ1-4; D gene: TRBD1; CDR3 DNA: TGTGCCAGCAACCCAGACGGACAGGGGGGTAATGAAAAACTGTTTTTT; CDR3 protein: CASNPDGQGGNEKLFF
V gene: TRBV15; clone size: NA; CDR3 length: 16; J gene: TRBJ2-5; D gene: NA; CDR3 DNA: TGTGCCACCAGCAGATCGAACCGGGACTTCCAAGAGACCCAGTACTTC; CDR3 protein: CATSRSNRDFQETQYF
V gene: TRBV13; clone size: NA; CDR3 length: 13; J gene: TRBJ1-1; D gene: TRBD1; CDR3 DNA: TGTGCCAGCAGCCCCGGGACAGGGGGTGATGCTTTCTTT; CDR3 protein: CASSPGTGGDAFF
V gene: TRBV19; clone size: NA; CDR3 length: 17; J gene: TRBJ2-7; D gene: NA; CDR3 DNA: TGTGCCAGTAGTATCGGGGACGGGGGACGGGGAGCCTACGAGCAGTACTTC; CDR3 protein: CASSIGDGGRGAYEQYF
V gene: TRBV7-2; clone size: NA; CDR3 length: 15; J gene: TRBJ1-2; D gene: NA; CDR3 DNA: TGTGCCAGCAGCTTAGAGGTGGGACTAAACTATGGCTACACCTTC; CDR3 protein: CASSLEVGLNYGYTF
V gene: TRBV27; clone size: NA; CDR3 length: 15; J gene: TRBJ1-1; D gene: NA; CDR3 DNA: TGTGCCAGCAGTTTAAAGACAGGAATGAACACTGAAGCTTTCTTT; CDR3 protein: CASSLKTGMNTEAFF
V gene: TRBV19; clone size: NA; CDR3 length: 13; J gene: TRBJ1-1; D gene: NA; CDR3 DNA: TGTGCCAGTGAAGGCAGGTGGCCCACTGAAGCTTTCTTT; CDR3 protein: CASEGRWPTEAFF
V gene: TRBV12-5; clone size: NA; CDR3 length: 16; J gene: TRBJ2-1; D gene: NA; CDR3 DNA: TGTGCTAGTGGTTTTGACGTAGGGGTTCTAAACAATGAGCAGTTCTTC; CDR3 protein: CASGFDVGVLNNEQFF
V gene: TRBV5-1; clone size: NA; CDR3 length: 14; J gene: TRBJ2-7; D gene: NA; CDR3 DNA: TGCGCCAGCAGCCCCACAGGGATCTCCTACGAGCAGTACTTC; CDR3 protein: CASSPTGISYEQYF
V gene: TRBV5-6; clone size: NA; CDR3 length: 14; J gene: TRBJ1-4; D gene: NA; CDR3 DNA: TGTGCCAGCAGCTGGGGAGCAACTAATGAAAAACTGTTTTTT; CDR3 protein: CASSWGATNEKLFF
V gene: TRBV5-1; clone size: NA; CDR3 length: 16; J gene: TRBJ1-2; D gene: NA; CDR3 DNA: TGCGCCAGCAGCCGAACCTCAGGGGTATACGACTATGGCTACACCTTC; CDR3 protein: CASSRTSGVYDYGYTF
V gene: TRBV5-1; clone size: NA; CDR3 length: 15; J gene: TRBJ2-1; D gene: NA; CDR3 DNA: TGCGCCAGCAGCTTGGCCGTTGACATCAACAATGAGCAGTTCTTC; CDR3 protein: CASSLAVDINNEQFF
V gene: TRBV20-1; clone size: NA; CDR3 length: 10; J gene: TRBJ1-4; D gene: NA; CDR3 DNA: TGCAGTGCTAGACCAGAAAAACTGTTTTTT; CDR3 protein: CSARPEKLFF
V gene: TRBV6-5; clone size: NA; CDR3 length: 14; J gene: TRBJ2-2; D gene: TRBD2; CDR3 DNA: TGTGCCAGCAGCGCGGGGGGCAGGACCGGGGAGCTGTTTTTT; CDR3 protein: CASSAGGRTGELFF
V gene: TRBV15; clone size: once; CDR3 length: 16; J gene: TRBJ1-5; D gene: NA; CDR3 DNA: TGTGCCACCAGCAGAGGAACAGGGTTAGGCAATCAGCCCCAGCATTTT; CDR3 protein: CATSRGTGLGNQPQHF
V gene: TRBV11-3; clone size: NA; CDR3 length: 16; J gene: TRBJ2-3; D gene: NA; CDR3 DNA: TGTGCCAGCAGCTTAGGGGGACAACCGAGCACAGATACGCAGTATTTT; CDR3 protein: CASSLGGQPSTDTQYF
V gene: TRBV5-4; clone size: NA; CDR3 length: 15; J gene: TRBJ2-5; D gene: TRBD2; CDR3 DNA: TGTGCCAGCAGCATACAAAGCGGGGGAGAGGGTACCCAGTACTTC; CDR3 protein: CASSIQSGGEGTQYF
V gene: TRBV3-1/TRBV3-2; clone size: once; CDR3 length: 16; J gene: TRBJ2-5; D gene: TRBD2; CDR3 DNA: TGTGCCAGCAGCCCCGGTTCGGGCGGGGGGCAAGAGACCCAGTACTTC; CDR3 protein: CASSPGSGGGQETQYF
V gene: TRBV6-5; clone size: NA; CDR3 length: 14; J gene: TRBJ1-5; D gene: NA; CDR3 DNA: TGTGCCAGCAAGGCCCCCAGGGGCCTACAGCCCCAGCATTTT; CDR3 protein: CASKAPRGLQPQHF
V gene: TRBV4-1; clone size: NA; CDR3 length: 14; J gene: TRBJ1-1; D gene: NA; CDR3 DNA: TGCGCCAGCAGCCAAGTCCAGTTGAACACTGAAGCTTTCTTT; CDR3 protein: CASSQVQLNTEAFF
V gene: TRBV9; clone size: NA; CDR3 length: 13; J gene: TRBJ2-1; D gene: NA; CDR3 DNA: TGTGCCAGCAGCGTCCAGGCCCACAATGAGCAGTTCTTC; CDR3 protein: CASSVQAHNEQFF